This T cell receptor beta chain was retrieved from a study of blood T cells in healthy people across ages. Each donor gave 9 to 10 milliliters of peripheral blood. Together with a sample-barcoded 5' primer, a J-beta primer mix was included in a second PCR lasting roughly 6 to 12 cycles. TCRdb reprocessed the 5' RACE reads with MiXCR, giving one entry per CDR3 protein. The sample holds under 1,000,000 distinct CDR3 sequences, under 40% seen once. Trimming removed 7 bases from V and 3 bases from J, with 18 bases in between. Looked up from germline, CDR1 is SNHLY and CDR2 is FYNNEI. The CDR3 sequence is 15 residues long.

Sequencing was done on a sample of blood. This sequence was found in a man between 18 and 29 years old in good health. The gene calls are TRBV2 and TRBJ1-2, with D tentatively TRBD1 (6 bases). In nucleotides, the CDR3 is TGTGCCAGCACCCCAAGGACAGCGACTGACTATGGCTACACCTTC. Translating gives CASTPRTATDYGYTF. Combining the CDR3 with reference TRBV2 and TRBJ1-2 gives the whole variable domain EPEVTQTPSHQVTQMGQEVILRCVPISNHLYFYWYRQILGQKVEFLVSFYNNEISEKSEIFDDQFSVERPDGSNFTLKIRSTKLEDSAMYFCASTPRTATDYGYTFGSGTRLTVV.